The 31 T cell receptor beta chains presented below share a single source sample, sequenced in a study of CD8+ T cells in alopecia areata. Extracted from the samples, RNA was reverse transcribed into cDNA to serve as the sequencing template. Repertoires were generated with immunoSEQ multiplex PCR, while TCRdb's copy carries only in-frame clones and drops some. The sample records fewer than 250,000 clones, approximately 38% being singletons. Treatment reported: oral pan-JAK inhibitor, 5-10 mg twice daily. The starting material was CD4+ T cells sorted from blood, obtained at roughly week 30, from a patient treated with tofacitinib. The receptors were sampled from a human donor with alopecia areata.

This CDR3 is CAFSGQLNEKLFF. The CDR3 nucleotides are TGTGCCTTCTCGGGACAGCTCAATGAAAAACTGTTTTTT. V and J are TRBV10-3 and TRBJ1-4; TRBD1 matches 7 bases. The V and J ends lost 11 bases and 5 bases, in that order; junction bases with no gene match: 8. Germline CDR1 ENHRY, CDR2 SYGVKD. The CDR3 is made up of 13 amino acids.

The chain couples TRBV2 to TRBJ1-6; no reliable D call. The length of the CDR3 is 13 residues. The V gene lost 4 bases and the J gene lost 9 bases, with 10 bases spanning the gap. Germline CDR1 reads SNHLY; CDR2 reads FYNNEI. The CDR3 loop reads CASSVEVGSPLHF. In DNA, the CDR3 is TGTGCCAGCAGTGTGGAGGTGGGTTCACCCCTCCACTTT.

The chain joins TRBV27 to TRBJ1-6; the D is unclear. The ends were cut back, 8 bases at V and 8 bases at J, with 13 bases in the middle. CDR3 length: 13 residues. Germline assignment: CDR1 MNHEY and CDR2 SMNVEV (reference sequence). The CDR3 DNA reads TGTGCCAGCGCCCGGAAGATGGATTCACCCCTCCACTTT. Amino acids: CASARKMDSPLHF.

The V call is TRBV6-5, the J call TRBJ1-2; 7 bases line up with TRBD1. The CDR3 length is 16 residues. Per the germline V gene, CDR1 is MNHEY and CDR2 is SVGAGI. V dropped 2 bases and J dropped 4; count of bases not matched to a gene: 10. CDR3 coding DNA: TGTGCCAGCAGTTACAACTACAGGGGACGTAGCTATGGCTACACCTTC. This sequence encodes CASSYNYRGRSYGYTF.

This rearrangement joins TRBV5-4 to TRBJ2-7, with D possibly TRBD1 on 6 matching bases. Germline values: CDR1 SGHNT, CDR2 YYREEE (reference sequence). The CDR3 consists of 15 residues. Trimming took off 5 bases at V and 2 bases at J, with 17 bases between the two ends. CDR3 region: CASSDPTGIPYEQYF. The CDR3 DNA reads TGTGCCAGCAGTGACCCTACAGGGATCCCCTACGAGCAGTACTTC.

In this sample, this clone turned up a few times. The rearrangement links TRBV5-1 to TRBJ1-4; the D is unclear. The germline V gene encodes CDR1 SGHRS and CDR2 YFSETQ. The V and J ends lost 0 bases and 0 bases respectively, with 9 bases between them. The CDR3 totals 16 residues. The CDR3 DNA reads TGCGCCAGCAGCTTGGAAGGAGCTTCAACTAATGAAAAACTGTTTTTT. Amino acids: CASSLEGASTNEKLFF.

This clone was observed a handful of times. The genes are TRBV5-8 and TRBJ2-7; D perhaps matches TRBD2 (6 bases). The CDR3 consists of 15 residues. Trimming left V 4 bases short and J 0 bases short, with 14 bases between. The V gene's germline CDR1 is SGHTS and CDR2 YDEGEE. The CDR3 bases are TGTGCCAGCAGCCCTTGGGGAGGCAGCTCCTACGAGCAGTACTTC. Its protein product is CASSPWGGSSYEQYF. Full variable domain (outside the CDR3, taken from reference TRBV5-8 and TRBJ2-7): EAGVTQSPTHLIKTRGQQATLRCSPISGHTSVYWYQQALGLGLQFLLWYDEGEERNRGNFPPRFSGRQFPNYSSELNVNALELEDSALYLCASSPWGGSSYEQYFGPGTRLTVT.

There are a few counts of this clone. This may arise from a read error, as a much more abundant clone is one base away. J is TRBJ1-3 and V is TRBV5-8; no reliable D call. This CDR3 comprises 12 residues. Germline V CDR1 and CDR2: SGHTS, YDEGEE. V shed 2 bases and J shed 4 bases, with 4 bases lying between them. The DNA of the CDR3 is TGTGCCAGCAGCTTACGGGGAAACACCATATATTTT. It yields the protein CASSLRGNTIYF.

This clone occurred many times. The chain couples TRBV20-1 to TRBJ1-1; no definite D call. This CDR3 has 11 amino acids. The germline V gene has CDR1 DFQATT and CDR2 SNEGSKA (reference sequence). V lost 3 bases and J lost 10, with 12 bases in between. CDR3 coding DNA: TGCAGTGCTAGTGCTACCGTAGGAGCTTTCTTT. Translation: CSASATVGAFF.

Only a few counts were recorded for this clone. The J gene is TRBJ2-3, the V gene TRBV19, with D uncertain. Trimming cost V 6 bases and J 6 bases, with 16 bases left between them. In germline, CDR1 is LNHDA, CDR2 SQIVND (reference sequence). This CDR3 has 14 residues. The CDR3 region has the DNA TGTGCCAGTAGCGGTGCACCCTTCGGGGATACGCAGTATTTT. It specifies CASSGAPFGDTQYF.

The rearrangement links TRBV29-1 to TRBJ2-1, with 12 bases identical to TRBD2. V lost 5 bases to trimming and J lost 6 bases; unmatched junction nucleotides: 2. From germline, CDR1 is SQVTM and CDR2 ANQGSEA. The CDR3 runs to 13 residues. CDR3 protein: CSVSSGRGNEQFF. CDR3 DNA sequence: TGCAGCGTTTCTAGCGGGAGGGGCAATGAGCAGTTCTTC.

This clone was counted a few times. The J gene is TRBJ1-1, the V gene TRBV2, with D maybe TRBD1 (6 bases). The CDR3 has 12 residues. The ends were cut back, 7 bases at V and 7 bases at J, with 13 bases in the middle. Germline-derived CDR1 and CDR2 are SNHLY and FYNNEI. The CDR3 nucleotides read TGTGCCAGCAATCCACAGGGTGGTGAAGCTTTCTTT. Its translation: CASNPQGGEAFF.

The V and J genes are TRBV30 and TRBJ2-5, with D perhaps TRBD2 (7 bases). Trimming pared 2 bases from V and 4 bases from J, leaving 14 bases between. Looked up from germline, CDR1 is GTSNPN and CDR2 is SVGIG (reference sequence). The CDR3 runs to 14 residues. The CDR3 reads CAWSTGGGLETQYF. The CDR3 DNA is TGTGCCTGGAGTACTGGCGGGGGCTTAGAGACCCAGTACTTC.

This rearrangement joins TRBV25-1 to TRBJ1-2; D is possibly TRBD1 (5 bases). Trimming took 6 bases from V and 4 from J, leaving 9 bases between them. Per the germline V gene, CDR1 is MGHDK and CDR2 is SYGVNS. The CDR3 is 12 residues long. CDR3 in amino acids: CASRDSSYGYTF. CDR3 nucleotide sequence: TGTGCCAGCAGAGACAGCTCCTATGGCTACACCTTC.

In the case of this clone: One end of the junction varies from germline; a read error may be responsible. J is TRBJ2-2 and V is TRBV30; tentative D call: TRBD2 (5 bases). The CDR3 runs to 12 residues. The germline CDR1 and CDR2 sequences are GTSNPN and SVGIG (reference sequence). The CDR3 spells CARSGYTGELFF. As DNA, the CDR3 is TGTGCCCGGAGCGGATACACCGGGGAGCTGTTTTTT.

The chain combines TRBV7-9 with TRBJ2-3; the D call may be TRBD1 or TRBD2 (5 bases each). The V gene's germline CDR1 is SEHNR and CDR2 FQNEAQ (reference sequence). CDR3 length equals 15 residues. Trimming took off 3 bases at V and 1 base at J, with 11 bases between the two ends. The chain's CDR3 is CASSLKGTRTDTQYF. CDR3 DNA: TGTGCCAGCAGCTTGAAAGGGACCCGCACAGATACGCAGTATTTT.

Regarding this clone: Other DNA variants within this sample encode the same CDR3. The rearrangement links TRBV2 to TRBJ2-7, with 10 bases lining up with TRBD2. Per germline, CDR1 SNHLY and CDR2 FYNNEI. The CDR3 length is 14 residues. Trimming at V came to 4 bases and at J to 2 bases, leaving 2 bases not matched to a gene. The CDR3 reads CASSGTSGTYEQYF. The DNA for the CDR3 is TGTGCCAGCAGTGGGACTAGCGGAACCTACGAGCAGTACTTC.

The chain links TRBV5-1 to TRBJ2-1; TRBD2 matches at 7 bases. The ends lost 2 bases at V and 0 bases at J; junction bases unmatched: 2. The V gene's germline CDR1 is SGHRS and CDR2 YFSETQ. This CDR3 spans 15 amino acids. CDR3 region: CASSLLAPSYNEQFF. The CDR3 region has the DNA TGCGCCAGCAGCTTACTAGCGCCCTCCTACAATGAGCAGTTCTTC.

The rearrangement links TRBV4-2 to TRBJ1-1; perhaps TRBD1 as D (5 bases). There are 12 residues in the CDR3. The germline V gene encodes CDR1 LGHNA and CDR2 YNFKEQ. V lost 4 bases and J 11 bases, leaving 14 bases between the germline ends. CDR3 protein: CASSPSRAEAFF. The CDR3 region has the DNA TGTGCCAGCAGCCCCTCCAGGGCGGAGGCTTTCTTT.

CDR3 loop: CASSLAAGANYGYTF. In DNA, the CDR3 is TGCGCCAGCAGCTTGGCGGCAGGAGCTAACTATGGCTACACCTTC. The genes are TRBV5-1 and TRBJ1-2, with D unresolved. The germline V gene encodes CDR1 SGHRS and CDR2 YFSETQ. Trimming stripped 0 bases from V and 0 bases from J, with 9 bases between. CDR3 length equals 15 residues.

This sequence joins TRBV2 and TRBJ1-4; D remains unclear. The germline CDR1 and CDR2 sequences are SNHLY and FYNNEI. Trimming stripped 4 bases from V and 8 bases from J, with 8 bases between. The CDR3 covers 12 residues. The CDR3 spells CASSVPGEKLFF. DNA of the CDR3: TGTGCCAGCAGTGTTCCGGGAGAAAAACTGTTTTTT.

The V gene is TRBV29-1, the J gene TRBJ1-1, with D unresolved. The germline gives CDR1 SQVTM, CDR2 ANQGSEA. This CDR3 region has 12 residues. V shed 6 bases and J shed 1 base, with 9 bases lying between them. For the CDR3, the DNA is TGCAGCGTCGGGAAAGAGAACACTGAAGCTTTCTTT. This encodes CSVGKENTEAFF.

This chain connects TRBV7-3 to TRBJ2-1; D is undetermined. Trimming took off 0 bases at V and 5 bases at J, with 5 bases between the two ends. The CDR3 is 13 amino acids. CDR1 is SGHTA and CDR2 is FQGTGA in the germline V gene. DNA for the CDR3: TGTGCCAGCAGCTTAACTAGAAACAATGAGCAGTTCTTC. It encodes CASSLTRNNEQFF.

This clone appeared a few times. Different DNA sequences within this sample yield the same CDR3. The chain is built from TRBV7-2 and TRBJ2-1; possible D gene TRBD1, 5 bases. Trimming removed 5 bases at V and 4 bases at J, with 15 bases between. Germline-derived CDR1 and CDR2 are SGHTA and FQGNSA. This CDR3 region has 15 residues. The CDR3 loop reads CASSLRGAGYNEQFF. In DNA, the CDR3 is TGTGCCAGCAGCCTCCGTGGGGCAGGGTACAATGAGCAGTTCTTC.

The chain uses TRBV6-5 and TRBJ2-7; D remains unclear. The V and J ends lost 0 bases and 0 bases respectively, with 9 bases between them. There are 15 residues in the CDR3. Germline lookup yields CDR1 MNHEY and CDR2 SVGAGI. In DNA, the CDR3 is TGTGCCAGCAGTTACTCACTAACATTCTCCTACGAGCAGTACTTC. Its translation is CASSYSLTFSYEQYF.

The chain is built from TRBV20-1 and TRBJ2-5; D ambiguous. Trimming shortened V by 6 bases and J by 2 bases, and 7 bases separated the two germline ends. Germline CDR1 is DFQATT and CDR2 is SNEGSKA (reference sequence). CDR3 length: 11 residues. For the CDR3, the DNA is TGCAGTGCCTGGGTACAAGAGACCCAGTACTTC. It translates to CSAWVQETQYF.

A remark on this clone: Other DNA variants within this sample encode the same CDR3. The gene calls are TRBV20-1 and TRBJ1-1; D remains ambiguous. CDR1 is DFQATT and CDR2 is SNEGSKA in the germline V gene (reference sequence). This CDR3 spans 11 amino acids. Trimming stripped 4 bases from V and 4 bases from J, with 7 bases between. The chain's CDR3 is CSATLGTEAFF. The CDR3 DNA is TGCAGTGCTACCCTGGGCACTGAAGCTTTCTTT.

A note on this clone: This specimen includes other DNA sequences encoding the same CDR3. The gene calls are TRBV29-1 and TRBJ2-1, with TRBD2 identical over 7 bases. The germline gives CDR1 SQVTM, CDR2 ANQGSEA. This CDR3 region has 14 residues. With 3 bases clipped from V and 0 bases from J, the junction kept 2 bases outside the gene matches. CDR3 bases: TGCAGCGTTGAGGGAGGGTCCTCCTACAATGAGCAGTTCTTC. It encodes CSVEGGSSYNEQFF.

In its sample, this clone was seen once. The rearrangement links TRBV7-9 to TRBJ2-6, with TRBD1 matching over 8 bases. V was clipped by 6 bases and J by 0 bases; unmatched bases: 7. This CDR3 is built from 17 residues. Germline values: CDR1 SEHNR, CDR2 FQNEAQ (reference sequence). CDR3 DNA sequence: TGTGCCAGCAGTTTCCGGACAGGGCGCTCTGGGGCCAACGTCCTGACTTTC. It yields the protein CASSFRTGRSGANVLTF.

This clone appeared a few times. This chain uses TRBV29-1 with TRBJ1-4; D unresolved. The CDR3 runs to 14 residues. Germline lookup yields CDR1 SQVTM and CDR2 ANQGSEA. V gave up 6 bases and J gave up 2 bases, with 13 bases separating them. The CDR3 DNA reads as TGCAGCGTCGCGGGTGTTGCGACTAATGAAAAACTGTTTTTT. Amino acids: CSVAGVATNEKLFF.

The chain combines TRBV29-1 with TRBJ1-1; D remains unclear. Germline CDR1 is SQVTM and CDR2 is ANQGSEA. With 6 bases removed from V and 3 bases from J, the gap between germline ends came to 20 bases. This CDR3 has 15 amino acids. The CDR3 DNA reads TGCAGCGTCAAGACTCGGCAGGCGTGGGACACTGAAGCTTTCTTT. Its protein product is CSVKTRQAWDTEAFF.